These T cell receptor beta chains were read from a single sample in a study of blood T cells in healthy people across ages. MiXCR, run by TCRdb on the 5' RACE reads, gives a single entry per CDR3 protein. This repertoire shows more than 1.4 million distinct CDR3 sequences, 35% to 45% found once; its top ten account for 7.9%. Sequencing was performed on blood. The origin of the receptors is a woman under 30 in good health. The CDR3 runs from the conserved cysteine through the conserved F or W. Each record gives: V gene, D gene, clone size, J gene, CDR3 DNA, CDR3 protein. A D gene is named only where the DNA matches it firmly. Rows may omit the clone size; those that give it use once, few, many or a size class.

v_call: TRBV12-3/TRBV12-4
d_call: -
clone_size: -
j_call: TRBJ2-5
cdr3_nt: TGTGCCAGCAGTCCGGGACGTCTAGACCAAGAGACCCAGTACTTC
cdr3_aa: CASSPGRLDQETQYF

v_call: TRBV2
d_call: -
clone_size: -
j_call: TRBJ1-5
cdr3_nt: TGTGCCAGCAGTGAGGACCAGGGTGGTCAGCCCCAGCATTTT
cdr3_aa: CASSEDQGGQPQHF

v_call: TRBV12-5
d_call: -
clone_size: -
j_call: TRBJ2-3
cdr3_nt: TGTGCTAGTGGTGAGGGACCCGGGCTTAGGGCAGATACGCAGTATTTT
cdr3_aa: CASGEGPGLRADTQYF

v_call: TRBV6-5
d_call: -
clone_size: few
j_call: TRBJ1-5
cdr3_nt: TGTGCCAGCAGTCCCATGGGGTCCGATCAGCCCCAGCATTTT
cdr3_aa: CASSPMGSDQPQHF

v_call: TRBV4-1
d_call: TRBD2
clone_size: -
j_call: TRBJ2-7
cdr3_nt: TGCGCCAGCAGCCAGGGGGTCACTAGCGGGCTTTACAATGAGCAGTACTTC
cdr3_aa: CASSQGVTSGLYNEQYF

v_call: TRBV12-3/TRBV12-4
d_call: -
clone_size: few
j_call: TRBJ2-4
cdr3_nt: TGTGCCAGCAGTTTAGCGCGGGGACTCCCTCCTCGCGGAGCCAAAAACATTCAGTACTTC
cdr3_aa: CASSLARGLPPRGAKNIQYF

v_call: TRBV4-2
d_call: TRBD2
clone_size: few
j_call: TRBJ2-1
cdr3_nt: TGTGCCAGCAGCGTTCAGTGGACTAGCGGAGACACTATTTACAATGAGCAGTTCTTC
cdr3_aa: CASSVQWTSGDTIYNEQFF

v_call: TRBV20-1
d_call: -
clone_size: few
j_call: TRBJ1-2
cdr3_nt: TGCAGTGCTAGGGCGGGGACCTATGGCTACACCTTC
cdr3_aa: CSARAGTYGYTF

v_call: TRBV20-1
d_call: -
clone_size: few
j_call: TRBJ2-1
cdr3_nt: TGCAGTGCTAATTCCAATATGGACTACAATGAGCAGTTCTTC
cdr3_aa: CSANSNMDYNEQFF

v_call: TRBV2
d_call: TRBD2
clone_size: -
j_call: TRBJ2-2
cdr3_nt: TGTGCCAGCCTCCTGCCGGGGAGGGCTGGCACCGGGGAGCTGTTTTTT
cdr3_aa: CASLLPGRAGTGELFF

v_call: TRBV6-2/TRBV6-3
d_call: -
clone_size: few
j_call: TRBJ2-3
cdr3_nt: TGTGCCAGCAGTGACGGACGGGTTAGCACAGATACGCAGTATTTT
cdr3_aa: CASSDGRVSTDTQYF

v_call: TRBV10-3
d_call: -
clone_size: -
j_call: TRBJ1-2
cdr3_nt: TGTGCCACCAGTGAGGGGGGCATTGGGACGATAAACTATGGCTACACCTTC
cdr3_aa: CATSEGGIGTINYGYTF

v_call: TRBV20-1
d_call: TRBD2
clone_size: -
j_call: TRBJ2-1
cdr3_nt: TGCAGTGCTGGGGGGACTAGCGGTCCCAATGAGCAGTTCTTC
cdr3_aa: CSAGGTSGPNEQFF

v_call: TRBV6-1
d_call: TRBD2
clone_size: -
j_call: TRBJ2-5
cdr3_nt: TGTACCAGCAGTGAATATCAGCGGGAGTTGGCGGAGACCCAGTACTTC
cdr3_aa: CTSSEYQRELAETQYF

v_call: TRBV12-3/TRBV12-4
d_call: TRBD1
clone_size: many
j_call: TRBJ2-5
cdr3_nt: TGTGCCAGCAGTCCTCGGGACAGCACCTTTAGGGAAGAGACCCAGTACTTC
cdr3_aa: CASSPRDSTFREETQYF

v_call: TRBV11-2
d_call: -
clone_size: -
j_call: TRBJ2-5
cdr3_nt: TGTGCCAGCAGCTTAACGGCCAGCGAAGAGACCCAGTACTTC
cdr3_aa: CASSLTASEETQYF

v_call: TRBV6-1
d_call: TRBD2
clone_size: -
j_call: TRBJ2-7
cdr3_nt: TGTGCCAGCAGTGGGACAGCGGGGGTCCCCTACGAGCAGTACTTC
cdr3_aa: CASSGTAGVPYEQYF

v_call: TRBV25-1
d_call: -
clone_size: -
j_call: TRBJ1-1
cdr3_nt: TGTGCCAGCAGTGAATATATGAGACCCCCCGAAGCTTTCTTT
cdr3_aa: CASSEYMRPPEAFF

v_call: TRBV5-1
d_call: -
clone_size: -
j_call: TRBJ2-3
cdr3_nt: TGCGCCAGCACTCCGGGACACCTTAGCACAGATACGCAGTATTTT
cdr3_aa: CASTPGHLSTDTQYF

v_call: TRBV7-3
d_call: -
clone_size: -
j_call: TRBJ1-2
cdr3_nt: TGTGCCAGCAGCAATCCTGATAACAGGGAGGGCTACACCTTC
cdr3_aa: CASSNPDNREGYTF

v_call: TRBV4-2
d_call: -
clone_size: few
j_call: TRBJ1-1
cdr3_nt: TGTGCCAGCAGCACGGACGGGAACACTGAAGCTTTCTTT
cdr3_aa: CASSTDGNTEAFF

v_call: TRBV7-9
d_call: -
clone_size: -
j_call: TRBJ1-1
cdr3_nt: TGTGCCAGCAGCCGGGACAAATCTGAAGCTTTCTTT
cdr3_aa: CASSRDKSEAFF

v_call: TRBV5-1
d_call: -
clone_size: -
j_call: TRBJ2-4
cdr3_nt: TGCGCCAGCAGCTTAGACACAGCCAAAAACATTCAGTACTTC
cdr3_aa: CASSLDTAKNIQYF

v_call: TRBV15
d_call: -
clone_size: -
j_call: TRBJ2-7
cdr3_nt: TGTGCCACCAGCAAAGCCCCGACAGGTGCAGGCTACGAGCAGTACTTC
cdr3_aa: CATSKAPTGAGYEQYF

v_call: TRBV5-1
d_call: -
clone_size: -
j_call: TRBJ2-3
cdr3_nt: TGCGCCAGCAGCTTGGCCGGGGACGGAACAGGTACGCAGTATTTT
cdr3_aa: CASSLAGDGTGTQYF

v_call: TRBV20-1
d_call: -
clone_size: -
j_call: TRBJ2-3
cdr3_nt: TGCAGTGCTAGAGATGCAGGCGCCGGACGGGGCACAGATACGCAGTATTTT
cdr3_aa: CSARDAGAGRGTDTQYF

v_call: TRBV28
d_call: -
clone_size: -
j_call: TRBJ1-1
cdr3_nt: TGTGCCAGCAGCCCCCCACGGGCCGGGGTCTCTGAAGCTTTCTTT
cdr3_aa: CASSPPRAGVSEAFF

v_call: TRBV6-5
d_call: TRBD2
clone_size: -
j_call: TRBJ2-2
cdr3_nt: TGTGCCAGCAGTTACTTTACGTCTAGCGGGACCACCGGGGAGCTGTTTTTT
cdr3_aa: CASSYFTSSGTTGELFF

v_call: TRBV19
d_call: -
clone_size: once
j_call: TRBJ1-2
cdr3_nt: TGTGCCAGTAGTGGCCAACGGGGGGTCAAGTATGGCTACACCTTC
cdr3_aa: CASSGQRGVKYGYTF

v_call: TRBV19
d_call: TRBD2
clone_size: -
j_call: TRBJ2-1
cdr3_nt: TGTGCCAGTAGTATGACACCGGCTAGCGGGAGTTTGCGGTACAATGAGCAGTTCTTC
cdr3_aa: CASSMTPASGSLRYNEQFF

v_call: TRBV30
d_call: -
clone_size: -
j_call: TRBJ1-2
cdr3_nt: TGTGCCTTGCATGGCTACACCTTC
cdr3_aa: CALHGYTF

v_call: TRBV6-1
d_call: TRBD1
clone_size: -
j_call: TRBJ1-4
cdr3_nt: TGTGCCAGCAACGTAGACAGGGTAAACGAAAAACTGTTTTTT
cdr3_aa: CASNVDRVNEKLFF

v_call: TRBV29-1
d_call: TRBD1
clone_size: few
j_call: TRBJ2-3
cdr3_nt: TGCAGCGTAGGACAGGGGAGCACAGATACGCAGTATTTT
cdr3_aa: CSVGQGSTDTQYF